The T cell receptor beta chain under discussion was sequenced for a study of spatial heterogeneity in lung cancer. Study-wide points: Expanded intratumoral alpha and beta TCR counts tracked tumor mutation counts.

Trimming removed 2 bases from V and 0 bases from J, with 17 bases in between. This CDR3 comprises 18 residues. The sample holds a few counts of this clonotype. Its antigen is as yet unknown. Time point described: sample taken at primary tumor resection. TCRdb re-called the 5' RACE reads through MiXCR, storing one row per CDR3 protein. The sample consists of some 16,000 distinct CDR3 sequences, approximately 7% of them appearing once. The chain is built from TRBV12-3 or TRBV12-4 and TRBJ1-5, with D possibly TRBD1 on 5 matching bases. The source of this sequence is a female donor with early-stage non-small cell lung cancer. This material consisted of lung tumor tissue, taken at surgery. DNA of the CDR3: TGTGCCAGCAGTTTACGTACAGGCAATCCAAATAGCAATCAGCCCCAGCATTTT. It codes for CASSLRTGNPNSNQPQHF.